The rows below give T cell receptor beta chains drawn from one sample of a study of CD4 T cells in relation to SARS-CoV-2 and coronaviruses. Produced via immunoSEQ multiplex PCR; TCRdb's table is partial and in-frame only. This table holds roughly 68,000 clones, 85% to 95% found once. Sequenced input: naive CD4+ T cells from PBMCs. The receptor set was obtained from a human donor in good health. Each CDR3 is given with its conserved first and last residue. Fields, in order: J gene, V gene, CDR3 protein.

j_gene: TRBJ1-2
v_gene: TRBV28
CDR3aa: CASSGAGLYGYTF

j_gene: TRBJ1-5
v_gene: TRBV6-2/TRBV6-3
CDR3aa: CASSYAGNQPQHF

j_gene: TRBJ1-1
v_gene: TRBV5-1
CDR3aa: CASSLESENTEAFF

j_gene: TRBJ2-2
v_gene: TRBV7-2
CDR3aa: CASSSGTSYQIGELFF

j_gene: TRBJ2-1
v_gene: TRBV11-1
CDR3aa: CASSLPSGGAGEQFF

j_gene: TRBJ2-3
v_gene: TRBV7-2
CDR3aa: CASSPVGGADTQYF

j_gene: TRBJ2-5
v_gene: TRBV2
CDR3aa: CASRLGGAQETQYF

j_gene: TRBJ2-1
v_gene: TRBV6-2/TRBV6-3
CDR3aa: CASSYPGQGNRWSNEQFF

j_gene: TRBJ2-2
v_gene: TRBV14
CDR3aa: CASSRQADTGELFF

j_gene: TRBJ1-2
v_gene: TRBV19
CDR3aa: CASSIRRPYYGYTF

j_gene: TRBJ2-2
v_gene: TRBV3-1/TRBV3-2
CDR3aa: CASSQGRPNTGELFF

j_gene: TRBJ2-5
v_gene: TRBV7-9
CDR3aa: CASSLGLAGEETQYF

j_gene: TRBJ1-5
v_gene: TRBV6-2/TRBV6-3
CDR3aa: CASSQGPLEYF

j_gene: TRBJ2-3
v_gene: TRBV6-5
CDR3aa: CASSRGQGFLDTQYF

j_gene: TRBJ2-3
v_gene: TRBV24-1
CDR3aa: CATRGGSGQGTDTQYF

j_gene: TRBJ2-6
v_gene: TRBV7-3
CDR3aa: CASSLTSGTGISGANVLTF

j_gene: TRBJ1-6
v_gene: TRBV5-6
CDR3aa: CASSFTGYNSPLHF

j_gene: TRBJ1-2
v_gene: TRBV9
CDR3aa: CASSVDFRAGGYTF

j_gene: TRBJ2-3
v_gene: TRBV28
CDR3aa: CASSPAGARPSTDTQYF

j_gene: TRBJ1-5
v_gene: TRBV28
CDR3aa: CASRTVILQPQHF

j_gene: TRBJ2-1
v_gene: TRBV7-8
CDR3aa: CASSPTSGEQFF

j_gene: TRBJ2-2
v_gene: TRBV6-1
CDR3aa: CASTPPKNGELFF

j_gene: TRBJ2-1
v_gene: TRBV28
CDR3aa: CASGTIGTSYNEQFF

j_gene: TRBJ2-3
v_gene: TRBV15
CDR3aa: CATSRDGLGFTDTQYF

j_gene: TRBJ2-3
v_gene: TRBV18
CDR3aa: CASSPASGGTDTQYF

j_gene: TRBJ2-2
v_gene: TRBV5-6
CDR3aa: CASSLDRGEIAGELFF

j_gene: TRBJ1-4
v_gene: TRBV25-1
CDR3aa: CASSDSLGGNEKLFF

j_gene: TRBJ2-1
v_gene: TRBV10-3
CDR3aa: CAISDGTSNEQFF

j_gene: TRBJ1-1
v_gene: TRBV7-2
CDR3aa: CASSRMLRGSTEAFF

j_gene: TRBJ1-1
v_gene: TRBV2
CDR3aa: CASSLTGLDTEAFF

j_gene: TRBJ2-3
v_gene: TRBV5-1
CDR3aa: CARLPTDTQYF

j_gene: TRBJ2-5
v_gene: TRBV12-3/TRBV12-4
CDR3aa: CASSQSRETQYF

j_gene: TRBJ2-2
v_gene: TRBV2
CDR3aa: CASRDPGYTGELFF

j_gene: TRBJ1-5
v_gene: TRBV5-8
CDR3aa: CASPPGTNGNQPQHF

j_gene: TRBJ1-5
v_gene: TRBV28
CDR3aa: CASSNDRVRQPQHF

j_gene: TRBJ2-1
v_gene: TRBV19
CDR3aa: CASSPGLETDEQFF

j_gene: TRBJ2-5
v_gene: TRBV14
CDR3aa: CANSQARLAGGVGETQYF

j_gene: TRBJ2-5
v_gene: TRBV6-1
CDR3aa: CASSEAGKTQYF

j_gene: TRBJ2-5
v_gene: TRBV7-3
CDR3aa: CASSRGSLETQYF

j_gene: TRBJ2-1
v_gene: TRBV2
CDR3aa: CASSKDREQFF

j_gene: TRBJ2-3
v_gene: TRBV5-5
CDR3aa: CASSVGQSTDTQYF

j_gene: TRBJ2-2
v_gene: TRBV24-1
CDR3aa: CATSDIDGNTGELFF

j_gene: TRBJ1-4
v_gene: TRBV30
CDR3aa: CAWSVGQGRGEKLFF

j_gene: TRBJ1-1
v_gene: TRBV6-1
CDR3aa: CASSEPGLNTEAFF

j_gene: TRBJ2-5
v_gene: TRBV10-3
CDR3aa: CAISGTRETQYF

j_gene: TRBJ2-5
v_gene: TRBV7-9
CDR3aa: CASSLGDIGTQYF

j_gene: TRBJ1-1
v_gene: TRBV15
CDR3aa: CATSRTTGQDEAFF

j_gene: TRBJ1-1
v_gene: TRBV5-4
CDR3aa: CASSFSGNTEAFF

j_gene: TRBJ2-2
v_gene: TRBV29-1
CDR3aa: CSVDAGASTGELFF

j_gene: TRBJ1-2
v_gene: TRBV30
CDR3aa: CAWKGQGVSNYGYTF

j_gene: TRBJ2-2
v_gene: TRBV11-3
CDR3aa: CASSHDEGGPGELFF

j_gene: TRBJ1-4
v_gene: TRBV18
CDR3aa: CASEPRGGEKLFF

j_gene: TRBJ1-2
v_gene: TRBV30
CDR3aa: CAWNYGGNYGYTF

j_gene: TRBJ2-3
v_gene: TRBV19
CDR3aa: CASQVSNTDTQYF

j_gene: TRBJ1-2
v_gene: TRBV7-9
CDR3aa: CASSARGSWTGYGYTF

j_gene: TRBJ2-2
v_gene: TRBV5-1
CDR3aa: CASSKQGPNTGELFF

j_gene: TRBJ2-7
v_gene: TRBV5-1
CDR3aa: CASSPGTGGDEQYF

j_gene: TRBJ2-1
v_gene: TRBV6-2/TRBV6-3
CDR3aa: CASSPGQGTGLNYNEQFF

j_gene: TRBJ1-5
v_gene: TRBV2
CDR3aa: CASTGVNSNQPQHF